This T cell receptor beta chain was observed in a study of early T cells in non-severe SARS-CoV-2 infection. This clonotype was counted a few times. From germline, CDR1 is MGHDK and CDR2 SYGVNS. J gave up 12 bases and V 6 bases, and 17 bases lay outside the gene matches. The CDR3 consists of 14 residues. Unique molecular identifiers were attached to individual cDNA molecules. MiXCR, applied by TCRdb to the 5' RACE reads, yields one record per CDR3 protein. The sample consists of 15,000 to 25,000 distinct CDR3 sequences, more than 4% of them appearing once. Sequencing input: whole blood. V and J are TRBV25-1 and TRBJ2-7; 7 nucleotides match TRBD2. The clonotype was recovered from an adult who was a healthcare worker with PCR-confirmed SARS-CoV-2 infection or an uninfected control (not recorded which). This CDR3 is CASREGPSGGPLYF. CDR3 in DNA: TGTGCCAGCAGGGAAGGGCCTAGCGGTGGACCCTTGTACTTC.